The T cell receptor (beta chain) under discussion was sequenced for a study of CD8 T cells in Susac syndrome. The multiple sclerosis controls were treatment-naive patients affected by stable or active relapsing-remitting disease. The CD8+ and CD4+ T cells were negatively isolated, with the TEMRA cells enriched by FACS. After extraction with the RNeasy kit, roughly 0.45 to 1 ug of the RNA was reverse transcribed using random hexamers. One entry per CDR3 protein results from TCRdb running MiXCR on the immunoSEQ multiplex PCR reads. The sample shows 250,000 to 300,000 distinct CDR3 sequences, about 88% of them seen only once. Trimming cost V 3 bases and J 4 bases, with 10 bases left between them. This CDR3 is 14 amino acids long. Germline lookup yields CDR1 SGHDN and CDR2 FVKESK.

The chain joins TRBV14 to TRBJ2-1; D ambiguous. The TCR comes from a human donor with multiple sclerosis. Sequencing was performed on CD8+ T cells from PBMCs. The CDR3 loop is CASSHKDDYNEQFF. The CDR3 region has the DNA TGTGCCAGCAGCCACAAGGACGATTACAATGAGCAGTTCTTC.